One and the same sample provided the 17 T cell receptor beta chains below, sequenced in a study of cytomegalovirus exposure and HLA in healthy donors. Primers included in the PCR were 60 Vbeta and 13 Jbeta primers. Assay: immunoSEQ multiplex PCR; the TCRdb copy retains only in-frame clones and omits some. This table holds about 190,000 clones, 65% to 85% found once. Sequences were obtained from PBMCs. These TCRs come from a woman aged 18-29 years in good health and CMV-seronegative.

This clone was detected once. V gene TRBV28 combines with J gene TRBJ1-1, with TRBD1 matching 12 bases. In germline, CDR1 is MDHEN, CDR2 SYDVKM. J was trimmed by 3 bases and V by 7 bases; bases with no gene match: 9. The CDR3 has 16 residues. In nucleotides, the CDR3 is TGTGCCAGCAACCCCGGGACAGGGGGCGAGGACACTGAAGCTTTCTTT. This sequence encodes CASNPGTGGEDTEAFF.

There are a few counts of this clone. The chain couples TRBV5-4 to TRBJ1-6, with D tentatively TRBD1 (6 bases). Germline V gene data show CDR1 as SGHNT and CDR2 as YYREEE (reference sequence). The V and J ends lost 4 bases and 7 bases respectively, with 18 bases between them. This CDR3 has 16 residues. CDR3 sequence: CASSPGRRGRNSPLHF. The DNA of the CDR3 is TGTGCCAGCAGCCCGGGTCGGCGGGGGCGGAATTCACCCCTCCACTTT.

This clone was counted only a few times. DNA for the CDR3: TGTGCCAGCAGTGAAGCGTTTATCAGGGGCCAGCCCCAGCATTTT. The encoded protein is CASSEAFIRGQPQHF. The chain employs TRBV6-1 and TRBJ1-5; possible D gene TRBD1, 6 bases. Trimming removed 0 bases from V and 7 bases from J, with 13 bases in between. The CDR3 contains 15 residues. The germline V gene encodes CDR1 MNHNS and CDR2 SASEGT.

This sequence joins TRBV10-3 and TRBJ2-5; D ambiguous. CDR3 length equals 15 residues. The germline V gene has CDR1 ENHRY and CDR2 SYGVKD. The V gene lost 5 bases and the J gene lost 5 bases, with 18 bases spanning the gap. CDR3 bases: TGTGCCATCAGTCGTCTCCCCCTAGATCCGGAGACCCAGTACTTC. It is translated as CAISRLPLDPETQYF.

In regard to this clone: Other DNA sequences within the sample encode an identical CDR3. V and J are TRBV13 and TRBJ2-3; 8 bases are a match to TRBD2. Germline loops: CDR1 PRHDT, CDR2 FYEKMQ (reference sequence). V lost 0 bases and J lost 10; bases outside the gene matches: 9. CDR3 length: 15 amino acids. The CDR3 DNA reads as TGTGCCAGCAGCTTAGGAACCAGGGCGGGGGGTCCGCAGTATTTT. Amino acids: CASSLGTRAGGPQYF.

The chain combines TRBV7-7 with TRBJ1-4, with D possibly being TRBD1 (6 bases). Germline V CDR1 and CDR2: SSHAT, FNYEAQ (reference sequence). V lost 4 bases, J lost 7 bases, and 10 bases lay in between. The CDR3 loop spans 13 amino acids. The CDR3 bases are TGTGCCAGCAGCTCGGCGGGGGCTGAAAAACTGTTTTTT. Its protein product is CASSSAGAEKLFF.

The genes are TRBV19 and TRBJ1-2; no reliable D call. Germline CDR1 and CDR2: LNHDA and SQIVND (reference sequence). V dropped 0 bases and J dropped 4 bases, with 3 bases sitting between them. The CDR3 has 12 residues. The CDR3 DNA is TGTGCCAGTAGTATAGAACTCTATGGCTACACCTTC. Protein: CASSIELYGYTF.

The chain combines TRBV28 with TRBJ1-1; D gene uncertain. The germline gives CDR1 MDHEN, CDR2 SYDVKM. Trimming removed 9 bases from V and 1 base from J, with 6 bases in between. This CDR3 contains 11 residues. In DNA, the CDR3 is TGTGCCAGTACAAAGAACACTGAAGCTTTCTTT. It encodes CASTKNTEAFF. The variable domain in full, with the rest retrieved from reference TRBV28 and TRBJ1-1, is DVKVTQSSRYLVKRTGEKVFLECVQDMDHENMFWYRQDPGLGLRLIYFSYDVKMKEKGDIPEGYSVSREKKERFSLILESASTNQTSMYLCASTKNTEAFFGQGTRLTVV.

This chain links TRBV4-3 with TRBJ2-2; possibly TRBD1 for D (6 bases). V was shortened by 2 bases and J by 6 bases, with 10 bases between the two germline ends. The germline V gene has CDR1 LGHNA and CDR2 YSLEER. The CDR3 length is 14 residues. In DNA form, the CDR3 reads TGCGCCAGCAGCCAACACAGGGTCCCCGGGGAGCTGTTTTTT. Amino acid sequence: CASSQHRVPGELFF.

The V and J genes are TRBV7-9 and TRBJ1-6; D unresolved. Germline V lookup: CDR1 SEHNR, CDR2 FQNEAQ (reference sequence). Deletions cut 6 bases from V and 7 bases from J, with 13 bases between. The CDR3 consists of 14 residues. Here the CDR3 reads CASRLRAGNSPLHF. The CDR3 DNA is TGTGCCAGCAGGCTGCGGGCGGGAAATTCACCCCTCCACTTT.

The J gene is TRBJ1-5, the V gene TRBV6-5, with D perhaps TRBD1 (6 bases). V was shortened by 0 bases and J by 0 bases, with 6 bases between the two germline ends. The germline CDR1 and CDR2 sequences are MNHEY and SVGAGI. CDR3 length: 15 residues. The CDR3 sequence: CASSYSGGSNQPQHF. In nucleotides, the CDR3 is TGTGCCAGCAGTTACTCAGGGGGTAGCAATCAGCCCCAGCATTTT.

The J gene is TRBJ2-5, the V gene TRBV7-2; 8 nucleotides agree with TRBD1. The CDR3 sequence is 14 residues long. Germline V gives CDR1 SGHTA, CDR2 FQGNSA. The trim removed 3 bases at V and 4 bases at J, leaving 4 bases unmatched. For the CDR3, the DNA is TGTGCCAGCAGCTTCGACAGGGGAGGAGAGACCCAGTACTTC. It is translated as CASSFDRGGETQYF.

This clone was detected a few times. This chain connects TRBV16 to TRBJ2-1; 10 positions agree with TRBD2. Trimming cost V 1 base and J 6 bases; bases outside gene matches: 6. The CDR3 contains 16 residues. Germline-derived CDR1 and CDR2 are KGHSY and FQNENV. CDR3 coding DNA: TGTGCCAGCAGCCAATTGCTAGCGGGAGATTTCAATGAGCAGTTCTTC. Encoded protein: CASSQLLAGDFNEQFF.

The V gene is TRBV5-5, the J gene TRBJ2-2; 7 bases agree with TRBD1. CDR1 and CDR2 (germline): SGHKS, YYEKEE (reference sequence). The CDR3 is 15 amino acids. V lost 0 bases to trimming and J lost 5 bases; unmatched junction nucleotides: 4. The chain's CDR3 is CASSLGRGWTGELFF. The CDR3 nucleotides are TGTGCCAGCAGCTTGGGCAGGGGGTGGACCGGGGAGCTGTTTTTT. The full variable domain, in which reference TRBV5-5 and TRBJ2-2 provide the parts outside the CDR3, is DAGVTQSPTHLIKTRGQQVTLRCSPISGHKSVSWYQQVLGQGPQFIFQYYEKEERGRGNFPDRFSARQFPNYSSELNVNALLLGDSALYLCASSLGRGWTGELFFGEGSRLTVL.

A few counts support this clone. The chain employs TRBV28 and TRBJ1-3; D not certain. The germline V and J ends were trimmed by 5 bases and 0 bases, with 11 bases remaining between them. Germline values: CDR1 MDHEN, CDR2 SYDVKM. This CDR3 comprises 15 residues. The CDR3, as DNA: TGTGCCAGCAGTAGCGTGGAGGACTCTGGAAACACCATATATTTT. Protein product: CASSSVEDSGNTIYF. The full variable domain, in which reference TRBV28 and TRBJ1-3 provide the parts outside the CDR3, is DVKVTQSSRYLVKRTGEKVFLECVQDMDHENMFWYRQDPGLGLRLIYFSYDVKMKEKGDIPEGYSVSREKKERFSLILESASTNQTSMYLCASSSVEDSGNTIYFGEGSWLTVV.

CDR3 DNA: TGTGCCACCTCATTACTATATGATGAGCAGTTCTTC. It is translated as CATSLLYDEQFF. This chain connects TRBV9 to TRBJ2-1; D remains ambiguous. V was trimmed by 9 bases and J by 8 bases, leaving 15 bases between them. Germline lookup yields CDR1 SGDLS and CDR2 YYNGEE. CDR3 size: 12 residues.

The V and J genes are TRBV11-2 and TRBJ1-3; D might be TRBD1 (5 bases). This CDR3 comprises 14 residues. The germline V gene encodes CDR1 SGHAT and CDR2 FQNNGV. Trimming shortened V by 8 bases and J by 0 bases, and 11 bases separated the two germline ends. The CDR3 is CASSRASSGNTIYF. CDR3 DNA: TGTGCCAGCTCCAGGGCAAGCTCTGGAAACACCATATATTTT.